The text below deals with one T cell receptor (beta chain). No antigen is known for it. About 0.95-10 million cryopreserved PBMC were held in samples before DNA extraction. immunoSEQ v3.0 was run at survey level. Sequencing used immunoSEQ multiplex PCR; TCRdb keeps in-frame clones, though not all of them. The table lists about 40,000 clones, about nine tenths of them singletons. This record comes from a study of long-term antiretroviral therapy in people with HIV. Study conclusions and caveats: Within the repertoire, clones expanded before ART were dominant at all time points.

The sample was unsorted PBMCs, taken 0.1 years before starting antiretroviral therapy. This TCR came from a woman between 45 and 60 years old with HIV.

In nucleotides, the CDR3 is TGTGCCAGCAGCGTAGGAGTCCTAGGGATGGATGGCTACACCTTC. Translation gives CASSVGVLGMDGYTF. V gene TRBV9 combines with J gene TRBJ1-2; no firm D call. The CDR3 extends over 15 amino acids. Trimming took off 0 bases at V and 6 bases at J, with 15 bases between the two ends. CDR1 and CDR2 (germline): SGDLS, YYNGEE.